This TCR beta chain came from a study of blood T cells in healthy people across ages. A second about 7 to 12 cycle PCR used barcoded and J-beta primers. TCRdb independently ran MiXCR on the 5' RACE reads; one entry per CDR3 protein. This repertoire shows about 290,000 distinct CDR3 sequences, about 25% found once; its top ten account for approximately 30%. This clonotype has only a few counts. The specimen was blood. This TCR was recovered from a woman aged 70-85 years in good health.

As DNA, the CDR3 is TGTGCCAGCTCCCCAGGGCGGAGTGAGCCCCAGCATTTT. It is translated as CASSPGRSEPQHF. The chain has TRBV18 and TRBJ1-5, with a possible D match to TRBD1 (5 bases). CDR1 and CDR2 from the germline V gene are KGHSH and LQKENI. The CDR3 is 13 residues long. Trimming stripped 6 bases from V and 8 bases from J, with 14 bases between. The full variable domain, rest sourced from reference TRBV18 and TRBJ1-5, is NAGVMQNPRHLVRRRGQEARLRCSPMKGHSHVYWYRQLPEEGLKFMVYLQKENIIDESGMPKERFSAEFPKEGPSILRIQQVVRGDSAAYFCASSPGRSEPQHFGDGTRLSIL.